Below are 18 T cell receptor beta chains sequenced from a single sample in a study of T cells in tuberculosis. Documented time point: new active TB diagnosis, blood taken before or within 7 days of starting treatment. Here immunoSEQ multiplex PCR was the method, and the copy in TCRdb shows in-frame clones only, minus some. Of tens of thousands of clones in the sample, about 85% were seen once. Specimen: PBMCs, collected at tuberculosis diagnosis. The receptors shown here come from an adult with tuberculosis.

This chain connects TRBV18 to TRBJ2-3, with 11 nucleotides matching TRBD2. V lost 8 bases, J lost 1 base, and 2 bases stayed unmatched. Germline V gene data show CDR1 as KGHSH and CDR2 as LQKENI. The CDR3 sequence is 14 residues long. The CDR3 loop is CASELAGGTDTQYF. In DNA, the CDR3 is TGTGCCAGCGAACTAGCGGGGGGCACAGATACGCAGTATTTT. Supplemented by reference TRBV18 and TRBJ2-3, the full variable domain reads NAGVMQNPRHLVRRRGQEARLRCSPMKGHSHVYWYRQLPEEGLKFMVYLQKENIIDESGMPKERFSAEFPKEGPSILRIQQVVRGDSAAYFCASELAGGTDTQYFGPGTRLTVL.

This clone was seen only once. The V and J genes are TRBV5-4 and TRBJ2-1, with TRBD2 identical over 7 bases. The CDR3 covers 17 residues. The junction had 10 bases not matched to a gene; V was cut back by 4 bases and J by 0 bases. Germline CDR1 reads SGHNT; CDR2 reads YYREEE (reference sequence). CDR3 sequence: CASSPNLAVSSYNEQFF. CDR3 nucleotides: TGTGCCAGCAGCCCGAATCTAGCGGTGAGCTCCTACAATGAGCAGTTCTTC.

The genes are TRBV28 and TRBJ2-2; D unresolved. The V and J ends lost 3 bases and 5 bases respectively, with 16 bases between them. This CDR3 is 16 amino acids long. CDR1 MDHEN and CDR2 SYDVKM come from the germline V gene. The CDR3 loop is CASSLVLVSGTGELFF. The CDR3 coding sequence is TGTGCCAGCAGTTTGGTCCTCGTGAGTGGTACCGGGGAGCTGTTTTTT.

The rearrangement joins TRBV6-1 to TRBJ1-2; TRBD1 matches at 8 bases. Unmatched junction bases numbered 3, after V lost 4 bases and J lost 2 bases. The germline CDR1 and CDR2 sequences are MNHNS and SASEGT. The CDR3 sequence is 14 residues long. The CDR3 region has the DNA TGTGCCAGCAGTGGTGACAGGGGCAACTATGGCTACACCTTC. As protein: CASSGDRGNYGYTF.

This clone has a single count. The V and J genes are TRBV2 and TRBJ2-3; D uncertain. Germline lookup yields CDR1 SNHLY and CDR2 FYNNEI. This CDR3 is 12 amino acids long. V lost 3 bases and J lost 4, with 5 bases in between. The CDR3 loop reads CASSEESDTQYF. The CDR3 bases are TGTGCCAGCAGTGAGGAGTCAGATACGCAGTATTTT.

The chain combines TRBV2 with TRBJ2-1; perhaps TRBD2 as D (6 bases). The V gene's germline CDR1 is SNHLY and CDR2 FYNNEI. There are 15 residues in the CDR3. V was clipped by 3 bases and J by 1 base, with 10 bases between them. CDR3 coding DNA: TGTGCCAGCAGTGATCGGGACTTATCCTACAATGAGCAGTTCTTC. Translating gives CASSDRDLSYNEQFF.

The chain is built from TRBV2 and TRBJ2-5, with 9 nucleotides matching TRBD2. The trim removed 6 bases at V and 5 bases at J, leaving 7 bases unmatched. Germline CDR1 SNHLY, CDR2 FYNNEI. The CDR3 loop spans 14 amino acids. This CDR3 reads CASRLGLAGETQYF. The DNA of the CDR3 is TGTGCCAGCAGACTGGGACTAGCAGGGGAGACCCAGTACTTC.

In DNA form, the CDR3 reads TGTGCCAGCAGTGCCAGCGGGGGGACACGCGAGCAGTTCTTC. Translation: CASSASGGTREQFF. V usage is TRBV25-1 and J usage is TRBJ2-1, with TRBD2 identical over 9 bases. Germline CDR1 reads MGHDK; CDR2 reads SYGVNS. J gave up 10 bases and V 4 bases, and 8 bases lay outside the gene matches. CDR3 length: 14 residues.

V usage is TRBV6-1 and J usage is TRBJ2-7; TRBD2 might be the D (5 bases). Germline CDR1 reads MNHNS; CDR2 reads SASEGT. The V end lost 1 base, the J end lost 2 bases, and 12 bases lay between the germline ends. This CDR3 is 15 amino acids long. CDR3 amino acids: CASSEVRVGTYEQYF. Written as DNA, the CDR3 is TGTGCCAGCAGTGAAGTGAGGGTGGGAACCTACGAGCAGTACTTC.

The CDR3 DNA sequence: TGTGCCAGCAGCTCTAAACTAGCGACCCTTCAAGAGACCCAGTACTTC. This sequence encodes CASSSKLATLQETQYF. This chain connects TRBV5-6 to TRBJ2-5, with 7 bases that match TRBD2. Trimming at V came to 3 bases and at J to 2 bases, leaving 10 bases not matched to a gene. The CDR3 is made up of 16 amino acids. The germline gives CDR1 SGHDT, CDR2 YYEEEE.

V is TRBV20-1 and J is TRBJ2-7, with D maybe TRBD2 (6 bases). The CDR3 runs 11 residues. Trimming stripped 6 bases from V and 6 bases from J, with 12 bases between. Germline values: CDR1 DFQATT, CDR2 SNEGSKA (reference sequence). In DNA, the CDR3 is TGCAGTGCCTGGGCCGGGGGCGAGCAGTACTTC. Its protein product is CSAWAGGEQYF.

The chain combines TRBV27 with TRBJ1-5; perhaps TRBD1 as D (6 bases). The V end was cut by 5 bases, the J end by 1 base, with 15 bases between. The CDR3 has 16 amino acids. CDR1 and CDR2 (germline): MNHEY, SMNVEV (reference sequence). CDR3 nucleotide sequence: TGTGCCAGCAGTCCCCGGGGGGCCGGCAGCAATCAGCCCCAGCATTTT. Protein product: CASSPRGAGSNQPQHF.

This CDR3 reads CASSLLGRKETQYF. The DNA of the CDR3 is TGTGCCAGCAGCTTACTGGGGAGGAAAGAGACCCAGTACTTC. V usage is TRBV7-2 and J usage is TRBJ2-5, with D maybe TRBD2 (6 bases). CDR1 is SGHTA, CDR2 FQGNSA, per germline. The CDR3 has 14 amino acids. Trimming shortened V by 2 bases and J by 3 bases, and 10 bases separated the two germline ends.

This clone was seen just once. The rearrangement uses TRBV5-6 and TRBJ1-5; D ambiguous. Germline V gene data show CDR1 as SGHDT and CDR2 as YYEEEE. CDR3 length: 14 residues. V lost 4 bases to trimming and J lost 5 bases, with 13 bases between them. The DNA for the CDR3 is TGTGCCAGCAGCGTAGGAGGCGCGGATCAGCCCCAGCATTTT. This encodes CASSVGGADQPQHF.

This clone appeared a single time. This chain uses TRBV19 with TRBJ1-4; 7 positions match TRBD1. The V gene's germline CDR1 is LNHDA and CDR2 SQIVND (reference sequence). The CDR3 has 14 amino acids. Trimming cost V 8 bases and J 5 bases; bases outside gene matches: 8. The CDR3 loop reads CASRVGQANEKLFF. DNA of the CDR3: TGTGCCAGTCGGGTCGGACAGGCAAATGAAAAACTGTTTTTT.

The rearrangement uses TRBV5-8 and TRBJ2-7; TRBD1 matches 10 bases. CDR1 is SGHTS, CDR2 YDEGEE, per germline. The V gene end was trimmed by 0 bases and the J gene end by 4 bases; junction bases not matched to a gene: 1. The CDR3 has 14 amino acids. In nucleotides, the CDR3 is TGTGCCAGCAGCTTGGGGACAGGGGGGTACGAGCAGTACTTC. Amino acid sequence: CASSLGTGGYEQYF.

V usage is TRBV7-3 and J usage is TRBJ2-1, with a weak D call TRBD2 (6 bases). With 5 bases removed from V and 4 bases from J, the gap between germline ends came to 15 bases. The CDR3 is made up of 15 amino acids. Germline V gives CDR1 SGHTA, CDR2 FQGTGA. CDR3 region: CASSPEGLPYNEQFF. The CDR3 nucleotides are TGTGCCAGCAGCCCCGAGGGACTTCCTTACAATGAGCAGTTCTTC.

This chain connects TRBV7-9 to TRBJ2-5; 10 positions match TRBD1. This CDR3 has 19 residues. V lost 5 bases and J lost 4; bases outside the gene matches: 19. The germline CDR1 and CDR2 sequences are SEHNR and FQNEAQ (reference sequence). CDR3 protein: CASSPALMTGGVGGETQYF. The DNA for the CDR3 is TGTGCCAGCAGCCCCGCCCTGATGACAGGGGGCGTAGGTGGAGAGACCCAGTACTTC.